Following are 14 T cell receptor beta chains from one sample sequenced in a study of T cell responses to AZD1222 COVID-19 vaccine. TCRdb's copy holds only in-frame clones and misses some; the assay was immunoSEQ multiplex PCR. The sample comprises about 190,000 clones, around nine tenths of which are singletons, and 3.6% rests with the top ten. The starting material was peripheral blood, obtained 28 days after the second dose of the MenACWY control vaccine. The receptor set was obtained from an adult who received the MenACWY meningococcal vaccine as a control.

The genes are TRBV7-9 and TRBJ1-5; D is perhaps TRBD1 (6 bases). V shed 6 bases and J shed 2 bases, with 14 bases lying between them. The CDR3 runs to 15 residues. Germline CDR1 is SEHNR and CDR2 is FQNEAQ (reference sequence). The CDR3 sequence is CASSQGQQGNQPQHF. DNA for the CDR3: TGTGCCAGCAGTCAAGGACAGCAGGGCAATCAGCCCCAGCATTTT.

The chain is built from TRBV14 and TRBJ1-1; the D gene is possibly TRBD1 (5 bases). V lost 0 bases, J lost 4 bases, and 9 bases lay in between. Germline V CDR1 and CDR2: SGHDN, FVKESK. This CDR3 is built from 14 residues. CDR3 DNA: TGTGCCAGCAGCCAAGAATTGAGGGGCACTGAAGCTTTCTTT. This gives the protein CASSQELRGTEAFF.

The chain uses TRBV27 and TRBJ1-1; TRBD1 matches at 7 bases. CDR1 and CDR2 from the germline V gene are MNHEY and SMNVEV (reference sequence). The ends lost 6 bases at V and 1 base at J; junction bases unmatched: 5. CDR3 length: 14 amino acids. CDR3 amino acids: CASSPGQTNTEAFF. The CDR3, as DNA: TGTGCCAGCAGCCCGGGACAGACGAACACTGAAGCTTTCTTT.

The gene calls are TRBV19 and TRBJ1-1; D remains unclear. CDR1 is LNHDA and CDR2 is SQIVND in the germline V gene (reference sequence). Trimming pared 5 bases from V and 0 bases from J, leaving 13 bases between. This CDR3 has 15 amino acids. DNA of the CDR3: TGTGCCAGTAGTGGAAAGGGAGGGTTGAACACTGAAGCTTTCTTT. As protein: CASSGKGGLNTEAFF.

The rearrangement joins TRBV5-1 to TRBJ1-1, with TRBD1 as a possible D gene (6 bases). CDR1 and CDR2 from the germline V gene are SGHRS and YFSETQ. Trimming took off 0 bases at V and 10 bases at J, with 13 bases between the two ends. The length of the CDR3 is 13 residues. The CDR3 region has the DNA TGCGCCAGCAGCTTGGAGTGGGGGCTAGCAGCTTTCTTT. The encoded protein is CASSLEWGLAAFF.

The rearrangement links TRBV7-9 to TRBJ2-7; the match to TRBD2 covers 10 bases. Germline assignment: CDR1 SEHNR and CDR2 FQNEAQ (reference sequence). The CDR3 runs 13 residues. V gave up 6 bases and J gave up 5 bases; unmatched junction bases: 4. The chain's CDR3 is CASRLGTSDEQYF. In nucleotides, the CDR3 is TGTGCCAGCAGATTGGGGACTAGCGACGAGCAGTACTTC.

The chain joins TRBV28 to TRBJ1-6; no clear D gene. This CDR3 contains 16 residues. Germline assignment: CDR1 MDHEN and CDR2 SYDVKM. V was trimmed by 6 bases and J by 8 bases, leaving 20 bases between them. CDR3: CASRSEGGRWHSPLHF. CDR3 nucleotides: TGTGCCAGCAGGTCAGAGGGAGGTCGCTGGCATTCACCCCTCCACTTT.

The rearrangement links TRBV21-1 to TRBJ2-3; the table names TRBD2, a call not compared with the DNA. TRBV21-1 counts as a pseudogene. The CDR3 is 14 residues long. CDR3 sequence (DNA): TGTGCCAGTCCCGACTCCTCTGCCCCAGATACGCAGTATTTT. Amino acid sequence: CASPDSSAPDTQYF.

The chain uses TRBV5-1 and TRBJ1-3; perhaps TRBD1 as D (6 bases). The CDR3 contains 15 residues. Trimming cost V 4 bases and J 0 bases, with 11 bases left between them. Germline CDR1 and CDR2: SGHRS and YFSETQ. Written as DNA, the CDR3 is TGCGCCAGCAGCGAGGGGACACTCTCTGGAAACACCATATATTTT. Amino acid sequence: CASSEGTLSGNTIYF.

The chain carries TRBV29-1 and TRBJ2-7; D is possibly TRBD1 (6 bases). The CDR3 has 12 residues. Per germline, CDR1 SQVTM and CDR2 ANQGSEA. Trimming took 2 bases from V and 4 from J, leaving 9 bases between them. CDR3 bases: TGCAGCGTTGAACCCAGGGGATACGAGCAGTACTTC. It is translated as CSVEPRGYEQYF.

This chain uses TRBV11-2 with TRBJ1-2; D is ambiguous. V lost 3 bases, J lost 8 bases, and 13 bases lay in between. This CDR3 is built from 13 residues. Germline values: CDR1 SGHAT, CDR2 FQNNGV. The CDR3 DNA is TGTGCCAGCAGCTTTCGGGGTTCCGGCGGCTACACCTTC. This translates into CASSFRGSGGYTF.

CDR3 loop: CASSLANWGSPLHF. The CDR3 bases are TGTGCCAGCAGCTTAGCGAATTGGGGATCACCCCTCCACTTT. The V gene is TRBV7-9, the J gene TRBJ1-6; D gene uncertain. Looked up from germline, CDR1 is SEHNR and CDR2 is FQNEAQ (reference sequence). Between the trimmed V and J ends, which lost 0 bases and 10 bases, there was a span of 10 bases. The CDR3 is 14 amino acids.

The genes are TRBV6-2 or TRBV6-3 and TRBJ2-1, with D possibly being TRBD1 (6 bases). V was pared by 5 bases and J by 5 bases, with 22 bases between. This CDR3 has 17 amino acids. The germline gives CDR1 MNHEY, CDR2 SVGEGT. CDR3 in amino acids: CASSGRKTGKSDNEQFF. CDR3 bases: TGTGCCAGCAGTGGCCGTAAGACAGGTAAGTCCGACAATGAGCAGTTCTTC.

The rearrangement uses TRBV5-1 and TRBJ2-1; D is perhaps TRBD2 (5 bases). Trimming took 4 bases from V and 3 from J, leaving 11 bases between them. CDR3 length: 14 residues. The germline CDR1 and CDR2 sequences are SGHRS and YFSETQ. The CDR3: CASSTPTSYNEQFF. Here the CDR3 DNA reads TGCGCCAGCAGCACGCCTACTAGCTACAATGAGCAGTTCTTC.